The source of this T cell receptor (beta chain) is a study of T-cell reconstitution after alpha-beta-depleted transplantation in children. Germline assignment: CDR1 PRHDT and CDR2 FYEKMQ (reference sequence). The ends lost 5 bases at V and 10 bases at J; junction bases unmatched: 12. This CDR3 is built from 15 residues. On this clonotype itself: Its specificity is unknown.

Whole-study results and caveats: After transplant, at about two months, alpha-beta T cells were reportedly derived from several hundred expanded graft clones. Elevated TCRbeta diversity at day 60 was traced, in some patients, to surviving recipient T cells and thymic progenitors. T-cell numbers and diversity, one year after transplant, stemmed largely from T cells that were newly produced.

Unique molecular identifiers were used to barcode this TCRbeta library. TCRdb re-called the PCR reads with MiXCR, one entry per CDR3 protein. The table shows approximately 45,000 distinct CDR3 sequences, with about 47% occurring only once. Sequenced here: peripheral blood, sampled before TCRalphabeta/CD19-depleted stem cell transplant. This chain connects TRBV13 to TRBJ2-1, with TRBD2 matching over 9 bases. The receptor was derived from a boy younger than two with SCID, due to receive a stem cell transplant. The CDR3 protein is CASSQAAGGLPEQFF. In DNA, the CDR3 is TGTGCCAGCAGCCAAGCAGCGGGGGGTCTCCCCGAGCAGTTCTTC.